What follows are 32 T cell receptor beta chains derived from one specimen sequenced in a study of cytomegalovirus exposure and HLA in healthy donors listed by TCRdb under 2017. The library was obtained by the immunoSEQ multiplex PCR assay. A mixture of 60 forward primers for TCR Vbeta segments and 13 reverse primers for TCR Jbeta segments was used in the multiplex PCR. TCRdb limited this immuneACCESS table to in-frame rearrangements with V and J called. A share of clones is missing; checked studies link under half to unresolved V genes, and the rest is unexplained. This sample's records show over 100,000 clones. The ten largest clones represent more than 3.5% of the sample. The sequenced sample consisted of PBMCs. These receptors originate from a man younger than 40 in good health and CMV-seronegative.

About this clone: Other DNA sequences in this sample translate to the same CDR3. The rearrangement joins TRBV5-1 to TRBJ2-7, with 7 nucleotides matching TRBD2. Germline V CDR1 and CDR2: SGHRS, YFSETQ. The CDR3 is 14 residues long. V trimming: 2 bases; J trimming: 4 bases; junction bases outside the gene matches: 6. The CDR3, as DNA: TGCGCCAGCAGCTTATCCGGGGGGACTTACGAGCAGTACTTC. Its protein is CASSLSGGTYEQYF. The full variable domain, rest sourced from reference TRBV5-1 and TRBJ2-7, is KAGVTQTPRYLIKTRGQQVTLSCSPISGHRSVSWYQQTPGQGLQFLFEYFSETQRNKGNFPGRFSGRQFSNSRSEMNVSTLELGDSALYLCASSLSGGTYEQYFGPGTRLTVT.

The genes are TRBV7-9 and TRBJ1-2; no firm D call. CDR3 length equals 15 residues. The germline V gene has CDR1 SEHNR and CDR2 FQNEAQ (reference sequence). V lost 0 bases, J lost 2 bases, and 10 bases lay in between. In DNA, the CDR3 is TGTGCCAGCAGCTTAGCGGGCAGCCTAAACTATGGCTACACCTTC. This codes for CASSLAGSLNYGYTF.

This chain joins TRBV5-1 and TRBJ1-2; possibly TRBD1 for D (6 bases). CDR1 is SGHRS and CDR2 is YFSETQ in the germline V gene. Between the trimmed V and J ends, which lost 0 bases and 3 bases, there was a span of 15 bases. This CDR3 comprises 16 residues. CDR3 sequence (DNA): TGCGCCAGCAGCTTGGCCCGTTCGTCAGGGGACTATGGCTACACCTTC. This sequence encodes CASSLARSSGDYGYTF.

DNA of the CDR3: TGTGCCAGTAGTAAGGGGGGGGGCAAAGATACGCAGTATTTT. Its protein is CASSKGGGKDTQYF. This chain joins TRBV19 and TRBJ2-3; TRBD2 is a possible D gene (7 bases). This CDR3 region has 14 residues. V was shortened by 4 bases and J by 5 bases, with 13 bases between the two germline ends. Germline V CDR1 and CDR2: LNHDA, SQIVND (reference sequence).

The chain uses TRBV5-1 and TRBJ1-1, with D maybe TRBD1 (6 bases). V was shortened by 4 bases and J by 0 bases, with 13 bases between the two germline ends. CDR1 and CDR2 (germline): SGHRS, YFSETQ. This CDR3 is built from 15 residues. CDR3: CASSSWTDLNTEAFF. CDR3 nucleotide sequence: TGCGCCAGCAGCAGCTGGACAGATCTGAACACTGAAGCTTTCTTT. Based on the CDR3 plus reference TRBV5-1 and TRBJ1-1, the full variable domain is KAGVTQTPRYLIKTRGQQVTLSCSPISGHRSVSWYQQTPGQGLQFLFEYFSETQRNKGNFPGRFSGRQFSNSRSEMNVSTLELGDSALYLCASSSWTDLNTEAFFGQGTRLTVV.

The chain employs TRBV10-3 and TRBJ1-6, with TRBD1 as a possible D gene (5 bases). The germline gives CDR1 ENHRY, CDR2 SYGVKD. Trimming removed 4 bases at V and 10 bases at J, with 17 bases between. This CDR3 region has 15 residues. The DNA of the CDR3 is TGTGCCATCAGTGCCCAGGGTATGCAGAGCTCACCCCTCCACTTT. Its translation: CAISAQGMQSSPLHF.

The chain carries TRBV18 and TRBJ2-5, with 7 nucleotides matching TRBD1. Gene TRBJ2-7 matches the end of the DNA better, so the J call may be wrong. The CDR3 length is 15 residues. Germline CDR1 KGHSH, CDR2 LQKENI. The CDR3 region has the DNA TGTGCCAGCTCGTCCACAGGGGTAAGGTCCTACGAGCAGTACTTC. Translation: CASSSTGVRSYEQYF.

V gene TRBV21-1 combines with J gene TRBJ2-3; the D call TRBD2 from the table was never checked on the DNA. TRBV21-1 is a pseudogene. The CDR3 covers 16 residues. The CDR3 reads CASSTGAGGPTDTQYF. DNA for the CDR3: TGTGCCAGCAGCACGGGAGCGGGGGGACCAACAGATACGCAGTATTTT.

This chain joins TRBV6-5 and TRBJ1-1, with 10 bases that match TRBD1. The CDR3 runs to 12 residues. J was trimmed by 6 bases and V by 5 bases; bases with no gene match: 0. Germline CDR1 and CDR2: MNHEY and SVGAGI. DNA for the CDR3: TGTGCCAGCAGTGGGACAGGGGCTGAAGCTTTCTTT. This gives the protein CASSGTGAEAFF.

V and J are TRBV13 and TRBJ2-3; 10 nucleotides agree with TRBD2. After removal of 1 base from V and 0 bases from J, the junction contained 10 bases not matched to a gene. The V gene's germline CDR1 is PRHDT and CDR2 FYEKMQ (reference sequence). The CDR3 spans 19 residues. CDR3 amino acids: CASSLDRSSGGPSTDTQYF. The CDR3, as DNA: TGTGCCAGCAGCTTAGATAGGTCTAGCGGGGGACCTAGCACAGATACGCAGTATTTT.

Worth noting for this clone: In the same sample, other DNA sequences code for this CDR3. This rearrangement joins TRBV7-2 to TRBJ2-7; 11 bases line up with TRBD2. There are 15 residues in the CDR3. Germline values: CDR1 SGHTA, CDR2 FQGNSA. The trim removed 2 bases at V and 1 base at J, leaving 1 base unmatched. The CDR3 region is CASSLTSGSSYEQYF. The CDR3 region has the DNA TGTGCCAGCAGCTTAACTAGCGGGAGTTCCTACGAGCAGTACTTC. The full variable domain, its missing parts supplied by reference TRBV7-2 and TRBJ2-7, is GAGVSQSPSNKVTEKGKDVELRCDPISGHTALYWYRQSLGQGLEFLIYFQGNSAPDKSGLPSDRFSAERTGGSVSTLTIQRTQQEDSAVYLCASSLTSGSSYEQYFGPGTRLTVT.

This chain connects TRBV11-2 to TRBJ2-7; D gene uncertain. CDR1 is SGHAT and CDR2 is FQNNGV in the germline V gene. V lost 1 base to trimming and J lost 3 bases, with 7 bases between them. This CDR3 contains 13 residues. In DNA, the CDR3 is TGTGCCAGCAGCTTAGCTATTGTCTACGAGCAGTACTTC. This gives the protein CASSLAIVYEQYF.

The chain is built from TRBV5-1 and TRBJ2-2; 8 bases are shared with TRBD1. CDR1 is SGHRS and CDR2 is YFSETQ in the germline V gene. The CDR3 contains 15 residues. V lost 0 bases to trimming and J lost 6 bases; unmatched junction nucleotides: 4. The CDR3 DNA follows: TGCGCCAGCAGCTTGGGACAGGGGAAGGCCGGGGAGCTGTTTTTT. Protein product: CASSLGQGKAGELFF.

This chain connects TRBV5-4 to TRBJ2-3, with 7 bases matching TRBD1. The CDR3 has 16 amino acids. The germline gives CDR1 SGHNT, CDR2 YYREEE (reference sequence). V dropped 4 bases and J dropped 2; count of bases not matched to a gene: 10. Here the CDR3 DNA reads TGTGCCAGCAGCGCGACCGGGACAGAGATCACAGATACGCAGTATTTT. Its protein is CASSATGTEITDTQYF.

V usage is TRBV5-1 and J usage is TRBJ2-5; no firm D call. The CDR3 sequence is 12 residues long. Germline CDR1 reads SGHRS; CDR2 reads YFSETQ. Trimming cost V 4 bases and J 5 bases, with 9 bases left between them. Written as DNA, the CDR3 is TGCGCCAGCAGCCCAGATTGGGAGACCCAGTACTTC. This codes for CASSPDWETQYF.

In nucleotides, the CDR3 is TGTGCCAGCAGCTCGAACGGAGGAGATACGCAGTATTTT. It translates to CASSSNGGDTQYF. The V call is TRBV7-3, the J call TRBJ2-3; D may be TRBD2 (5 bases). The CDR3 has 13 residues. Between the trimmed V and J ends, which lost 4 bases and 5 bases, there was a span of 10 bases. Germline V gene sequence: CDR1 SGHTA, CDR2 FQGTGA. Variable domain in full (rest from reference TRBV7-3 and TRBJ2-3): GAGVSQTPSNKVTEKGKYVELRCDPISGHTALYWYRQSLGQGPEFLIYFQGTGAADDSGLPNDRFFAVRPEGSVSTLKIQRTERGDSAVYLCASSSNGGDTQYFGPGTRLTVL.

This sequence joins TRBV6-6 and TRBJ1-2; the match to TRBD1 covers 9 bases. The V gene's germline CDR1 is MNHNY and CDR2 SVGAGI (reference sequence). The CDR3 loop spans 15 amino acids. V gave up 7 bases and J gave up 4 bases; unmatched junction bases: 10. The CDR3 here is CASNLRQGEFYGYTF. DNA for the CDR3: TGTGCCAGCAACCTTAGACAGGGGGAATTCTATGGCTACACCTTC.

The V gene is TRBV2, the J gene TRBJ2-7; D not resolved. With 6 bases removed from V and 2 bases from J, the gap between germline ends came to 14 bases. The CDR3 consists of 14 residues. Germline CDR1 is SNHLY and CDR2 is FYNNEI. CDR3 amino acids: CASSQQLGAYEQYF. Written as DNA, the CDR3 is TGTGCCAGCAGCCAACAACTCGGAGCCTACGAGCAGTACTTC.

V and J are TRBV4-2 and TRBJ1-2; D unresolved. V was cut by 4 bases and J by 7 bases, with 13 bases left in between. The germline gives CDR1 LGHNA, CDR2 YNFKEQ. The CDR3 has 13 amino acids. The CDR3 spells CASSPPTSPGYTF. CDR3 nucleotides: TGTGCCAGCAGCCCCCCCACTAGCCCTGGCTACACCTTC.

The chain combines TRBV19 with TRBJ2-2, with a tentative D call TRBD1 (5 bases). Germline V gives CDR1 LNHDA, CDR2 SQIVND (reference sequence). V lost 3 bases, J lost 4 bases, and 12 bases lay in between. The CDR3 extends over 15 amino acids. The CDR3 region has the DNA TGTGCCAGTAGTATTGATGACAGCCTCACCGGGGAGCTGTTTTTT. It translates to CASSIDDSLTGELFF.

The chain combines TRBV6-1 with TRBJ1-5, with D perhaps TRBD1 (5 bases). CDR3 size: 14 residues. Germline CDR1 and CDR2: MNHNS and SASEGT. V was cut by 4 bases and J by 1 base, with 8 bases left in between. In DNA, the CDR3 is TGTGCCAGCAGTGGGACAAGCAGCAATCAGCCCCAGCATTTT. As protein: CASSGTSSNQPQHF.

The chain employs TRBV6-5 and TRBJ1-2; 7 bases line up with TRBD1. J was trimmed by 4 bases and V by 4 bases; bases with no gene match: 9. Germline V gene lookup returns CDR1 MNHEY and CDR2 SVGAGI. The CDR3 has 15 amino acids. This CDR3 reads CASSSGLGGPYGYTF. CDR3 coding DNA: TGTGCCAGCAGTTCAGGTCTAGGGGGCCCCTATGGCTACACCTTC.

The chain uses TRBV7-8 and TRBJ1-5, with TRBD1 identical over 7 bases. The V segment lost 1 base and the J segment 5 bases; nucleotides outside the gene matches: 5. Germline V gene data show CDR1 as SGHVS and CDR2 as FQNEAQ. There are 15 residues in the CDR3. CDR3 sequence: CASSLDAGGYQPQHF. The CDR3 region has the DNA TGTGCCAGCAGCTTAGATGCAGGGGGATATCAGCCCCAGCATTTT.

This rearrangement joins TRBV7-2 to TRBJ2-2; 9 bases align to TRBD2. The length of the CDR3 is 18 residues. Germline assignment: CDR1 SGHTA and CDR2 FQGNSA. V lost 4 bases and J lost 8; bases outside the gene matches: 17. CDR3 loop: CASSSYGGGAGPRGELFF. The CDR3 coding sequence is TGTGCCAGCAGCTCCTACGGCGGGGGGGCCGGTCCGAGGGGGGAGCTGTTTTTT.

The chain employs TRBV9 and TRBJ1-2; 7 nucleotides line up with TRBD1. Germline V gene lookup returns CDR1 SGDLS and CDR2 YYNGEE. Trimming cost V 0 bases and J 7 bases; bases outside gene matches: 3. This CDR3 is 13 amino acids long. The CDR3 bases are TGTGCCAGCAGCGTAGAGACAGGGCGTGGCTACACCTTC. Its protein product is CASSVETGRGYTF. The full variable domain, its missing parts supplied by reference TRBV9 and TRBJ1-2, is DSGVTQTPKHLITATGQRVTLRCSPRSGDLSVYWYQQSLDQGLQFLIQYYNGEERAKGNILERFSAQQFPDLHSELNLSSLELGDSALYFCASSVETGRGYTFGSGTRLTVV.

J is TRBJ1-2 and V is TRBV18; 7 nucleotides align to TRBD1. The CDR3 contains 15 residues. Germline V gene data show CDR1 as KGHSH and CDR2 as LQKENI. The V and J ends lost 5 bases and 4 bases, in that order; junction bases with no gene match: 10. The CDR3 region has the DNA TGTGCCAGCTCAACGCAGGAGGGGGCTGGCTATGGCTACACCTTC. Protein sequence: CASSTQEGAGYGYTF.

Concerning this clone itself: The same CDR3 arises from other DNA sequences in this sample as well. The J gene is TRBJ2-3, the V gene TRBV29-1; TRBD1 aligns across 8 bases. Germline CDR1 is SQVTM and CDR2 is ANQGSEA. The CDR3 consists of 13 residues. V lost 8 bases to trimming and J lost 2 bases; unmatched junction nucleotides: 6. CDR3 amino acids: CSTTGESTDTQYF. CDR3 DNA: TGCAGCACGACAGGGGAGTCCACAGATACGCAGTATTTT.

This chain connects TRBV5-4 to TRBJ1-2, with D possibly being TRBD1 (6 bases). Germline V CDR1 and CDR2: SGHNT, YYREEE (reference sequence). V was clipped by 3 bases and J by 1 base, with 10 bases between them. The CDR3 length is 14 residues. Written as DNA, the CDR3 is TGTGCCAGCAGCTCGACAGGTTTTAACTATGGCTACACCTTC. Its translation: CASSSTGFNYGYTF.

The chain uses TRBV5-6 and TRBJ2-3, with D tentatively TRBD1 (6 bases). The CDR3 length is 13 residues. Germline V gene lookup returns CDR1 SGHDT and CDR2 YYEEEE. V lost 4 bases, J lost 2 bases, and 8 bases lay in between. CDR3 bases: TGTGCCAGCAGCCGGGACAACACAGATACGCAGTATTTT. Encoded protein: CASSRDNTDTQYF.

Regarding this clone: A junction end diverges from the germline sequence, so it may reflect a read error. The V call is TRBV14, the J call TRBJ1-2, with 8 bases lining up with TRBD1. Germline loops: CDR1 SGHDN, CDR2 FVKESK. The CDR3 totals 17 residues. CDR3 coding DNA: TGTGCCAGCAGCCAAGAAGGCAGGGGGCCCTCTGGGTATGGCTACATCTTC. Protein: CASSQEGRGPSGYGYIF.

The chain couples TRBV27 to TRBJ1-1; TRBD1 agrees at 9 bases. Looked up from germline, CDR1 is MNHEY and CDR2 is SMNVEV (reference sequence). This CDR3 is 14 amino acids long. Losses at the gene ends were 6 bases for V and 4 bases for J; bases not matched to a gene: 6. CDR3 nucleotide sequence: TGTGCCAGCAGATCCCGGGACAGGGCCACTGAAGCTTTCTTT. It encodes CASRSRDRATEAFF.

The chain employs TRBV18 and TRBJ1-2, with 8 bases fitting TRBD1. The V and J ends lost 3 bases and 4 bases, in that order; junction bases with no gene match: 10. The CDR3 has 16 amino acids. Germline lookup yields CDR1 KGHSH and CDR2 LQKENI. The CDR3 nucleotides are TGTGCCAGCTCACCGGGACAGGACGCACGGGGCTATGGCTACACCTTC. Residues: CASSPGQDARGYGYTF. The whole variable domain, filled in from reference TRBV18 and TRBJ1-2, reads NAGVMQNPRHLVRRRGQEARLRCSPMKGHSHVYWYRQLPEEGLKFMVYLQKENIIDESGMPKERFSAEFPKEGPSILRIQQVVRGDSAAYFCASSPGQDARGYGYTFGSGTRLTVV.